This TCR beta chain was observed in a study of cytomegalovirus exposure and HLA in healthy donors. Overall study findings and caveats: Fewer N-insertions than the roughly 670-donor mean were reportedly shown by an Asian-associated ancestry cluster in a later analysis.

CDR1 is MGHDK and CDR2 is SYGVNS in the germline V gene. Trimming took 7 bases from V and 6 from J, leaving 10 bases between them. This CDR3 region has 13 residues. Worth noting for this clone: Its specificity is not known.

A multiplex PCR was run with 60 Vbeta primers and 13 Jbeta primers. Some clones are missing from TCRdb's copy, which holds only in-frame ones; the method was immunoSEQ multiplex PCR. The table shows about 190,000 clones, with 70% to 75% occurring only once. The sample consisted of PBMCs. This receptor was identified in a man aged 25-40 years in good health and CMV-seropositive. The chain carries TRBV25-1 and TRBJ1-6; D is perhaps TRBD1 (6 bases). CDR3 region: CASNGGRNSPLHF. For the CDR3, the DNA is TGTGCCAGCAACGGGGGGCGTAATTCACCCCTCCACTTT.